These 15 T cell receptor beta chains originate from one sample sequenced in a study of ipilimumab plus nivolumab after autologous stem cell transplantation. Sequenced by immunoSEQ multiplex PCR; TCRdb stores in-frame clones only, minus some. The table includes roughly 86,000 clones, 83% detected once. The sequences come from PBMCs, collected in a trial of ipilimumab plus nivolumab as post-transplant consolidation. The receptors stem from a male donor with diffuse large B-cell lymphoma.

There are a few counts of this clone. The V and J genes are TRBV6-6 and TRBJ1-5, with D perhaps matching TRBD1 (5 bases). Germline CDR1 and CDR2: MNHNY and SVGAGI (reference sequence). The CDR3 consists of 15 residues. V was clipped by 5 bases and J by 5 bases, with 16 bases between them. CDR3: CASSAPRGIDQPQHF. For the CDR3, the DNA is TGTGCCAGCAGTGCTCCGAGGGGTATCGATCAGCCCCAGCATTTT.

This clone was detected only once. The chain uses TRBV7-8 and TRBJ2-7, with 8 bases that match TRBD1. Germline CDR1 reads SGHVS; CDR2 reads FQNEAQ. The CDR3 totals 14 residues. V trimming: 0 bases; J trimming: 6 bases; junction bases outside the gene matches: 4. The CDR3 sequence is CASSLARTGTEQYF. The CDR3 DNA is TGTGCCAGCAGCTTAGCTCGGACAGGGACCGAGCAGTACTTC.

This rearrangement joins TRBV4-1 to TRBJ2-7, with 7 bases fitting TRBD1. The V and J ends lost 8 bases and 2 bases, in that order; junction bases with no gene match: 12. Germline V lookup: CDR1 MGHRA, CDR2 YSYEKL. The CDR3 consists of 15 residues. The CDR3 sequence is CASRTGTRGTYEQYF. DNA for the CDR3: TGCGCCAGCCGGACAGGAACCCGAGGGACCTACGAGCAGTACTTC.

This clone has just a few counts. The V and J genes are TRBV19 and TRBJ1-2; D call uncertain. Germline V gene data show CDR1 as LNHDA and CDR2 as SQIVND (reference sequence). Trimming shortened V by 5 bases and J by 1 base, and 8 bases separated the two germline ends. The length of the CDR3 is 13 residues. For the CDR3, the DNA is TGTGCCAGTAGTGTCAACGGTAACTATGGCTACACCTTC. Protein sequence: CASSVNGNYGYTF.

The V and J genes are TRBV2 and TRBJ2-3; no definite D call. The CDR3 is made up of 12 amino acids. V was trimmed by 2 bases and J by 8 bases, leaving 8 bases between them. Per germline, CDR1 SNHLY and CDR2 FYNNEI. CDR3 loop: CASSEQALTQYF. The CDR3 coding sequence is TGTGCCAGCAGTGAACAGGCCCTTACGCAGTATTTT.

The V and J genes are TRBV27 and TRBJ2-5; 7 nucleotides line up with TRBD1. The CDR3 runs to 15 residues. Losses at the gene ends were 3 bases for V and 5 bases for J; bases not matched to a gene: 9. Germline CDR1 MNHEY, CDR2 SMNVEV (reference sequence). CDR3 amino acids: CASSFKTGFSETQYF. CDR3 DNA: TGTGCCAGCAGTTTCAAGACAGGGTTTAGCGAGACCCAGTACTTC.

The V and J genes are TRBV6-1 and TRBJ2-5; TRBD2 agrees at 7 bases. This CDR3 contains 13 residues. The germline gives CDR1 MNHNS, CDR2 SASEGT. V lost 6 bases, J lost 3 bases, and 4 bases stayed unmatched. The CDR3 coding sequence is TGTGCCAGCAGAATCCTAGCGGAAGAGACCCAGTACTTC. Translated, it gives CASRILAEETQYF.

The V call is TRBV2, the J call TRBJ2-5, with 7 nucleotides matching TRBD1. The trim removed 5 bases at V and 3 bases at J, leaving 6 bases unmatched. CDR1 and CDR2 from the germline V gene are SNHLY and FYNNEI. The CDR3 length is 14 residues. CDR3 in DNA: TGTGCCAGCAGTAGGCTACAGGGGAAAGAGACCCAGTACTTC. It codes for CASSRLQGKETQYF.

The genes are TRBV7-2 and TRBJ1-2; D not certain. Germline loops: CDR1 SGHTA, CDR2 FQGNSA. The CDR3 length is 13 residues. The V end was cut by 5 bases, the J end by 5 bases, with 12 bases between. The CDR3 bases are TGTGCCAGCAGCACCCGGGCCTCGTATGGCTACACCTTC. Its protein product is CASSTRASYGYTF.

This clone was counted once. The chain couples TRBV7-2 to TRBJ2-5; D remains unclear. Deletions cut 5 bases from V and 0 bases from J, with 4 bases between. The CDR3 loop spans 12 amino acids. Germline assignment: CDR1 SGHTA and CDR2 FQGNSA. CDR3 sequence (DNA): TGTGCCAGCAGCAATAACCAAGAGACCCAGTACTTC. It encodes CASSNNQETQYF.

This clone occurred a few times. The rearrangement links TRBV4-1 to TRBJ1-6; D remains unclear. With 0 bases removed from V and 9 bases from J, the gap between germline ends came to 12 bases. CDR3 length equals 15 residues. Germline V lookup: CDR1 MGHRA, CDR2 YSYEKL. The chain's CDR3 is CASSQDPIPGSPLHF. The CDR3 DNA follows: TGCGCCAGCAGCCAAGATCCAATCCCTGGTTCACCCCTCCACTTT.

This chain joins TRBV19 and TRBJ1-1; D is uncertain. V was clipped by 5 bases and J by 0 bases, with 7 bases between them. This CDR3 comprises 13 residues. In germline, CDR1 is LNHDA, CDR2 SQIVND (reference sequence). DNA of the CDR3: TGTGCCAGTAGTTTGAGTTTGAACACTGAAGCTTTCTTT. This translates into CASSLSLNTEAFF.

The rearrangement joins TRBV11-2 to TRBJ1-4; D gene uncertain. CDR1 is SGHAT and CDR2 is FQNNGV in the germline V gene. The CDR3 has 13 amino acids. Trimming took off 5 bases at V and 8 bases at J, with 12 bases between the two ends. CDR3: CASSLSLREKLFF. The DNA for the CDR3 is TGTGCCAGCAGCCTATCCCTTCGGGAAAAACTGTTTTTT.

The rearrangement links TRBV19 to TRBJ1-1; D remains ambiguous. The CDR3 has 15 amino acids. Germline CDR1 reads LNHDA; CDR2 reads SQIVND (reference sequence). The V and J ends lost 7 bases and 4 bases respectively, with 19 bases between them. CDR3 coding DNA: TGTGCCAGTACGCAACGCTCGATCGGGGTCACTGAAGCTTTCTTT. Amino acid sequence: CASTQRSIGVTEAFF.

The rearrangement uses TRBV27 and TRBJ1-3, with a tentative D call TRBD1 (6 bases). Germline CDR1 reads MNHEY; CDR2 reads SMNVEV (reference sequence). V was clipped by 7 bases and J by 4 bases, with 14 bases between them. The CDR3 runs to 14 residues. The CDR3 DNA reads TGTGCCAGCAAAAACAGGGTGTCAGGAAACACCATATATTTT. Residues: CASKNRVSGNTIYF.